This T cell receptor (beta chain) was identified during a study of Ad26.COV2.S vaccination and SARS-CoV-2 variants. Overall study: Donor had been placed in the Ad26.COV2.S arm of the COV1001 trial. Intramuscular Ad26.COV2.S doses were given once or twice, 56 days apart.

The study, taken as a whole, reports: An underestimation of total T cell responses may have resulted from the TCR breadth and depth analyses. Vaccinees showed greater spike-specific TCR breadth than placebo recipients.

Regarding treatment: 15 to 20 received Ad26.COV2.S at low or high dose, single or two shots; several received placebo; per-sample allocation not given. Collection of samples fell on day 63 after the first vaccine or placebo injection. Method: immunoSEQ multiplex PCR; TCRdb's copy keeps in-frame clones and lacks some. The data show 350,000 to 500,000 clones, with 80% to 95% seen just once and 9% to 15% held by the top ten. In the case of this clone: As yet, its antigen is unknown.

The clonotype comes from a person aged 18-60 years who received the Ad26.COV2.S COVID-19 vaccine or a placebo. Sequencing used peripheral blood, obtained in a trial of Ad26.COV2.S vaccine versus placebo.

The CDR3 nucleotides are TGTGCCAGCAGCACCCTAGGACAGGGACTTTGGGGCTACACCTTC. It encodes CASSTLGQGLWGYTF. The chain has TRBV5-4 and TRBJ1-2; 8 nucleotides line up with TRBD1. There are 15 residues in the CDR3. The V gene end was trimmed by 4 bases and the J gene end by 8 bases; junction bases not matched to a gene: 13. The germline CDR1 and CDR2 sequences are SGHNT and YYREEE (reference sequence).